Listed below are T cell receptor beta chains from one sample, sequenced in a study of blood T cell repertoires in COVID-19. Generated by immunoSEQ multiplex PCR, the TCRdb table keeps only in-frame clones and is missing some. Found here are fewer than 200,000 clones, roughly 86% of them singletons; the top ten hold less than 3.5%. The sample comprised peripheral blood. Receptors originate from a man aged 35 to 55 with active or convalescent COVID-19. Both conserved end residues are trimmed from each CDR3.

j_call v_call cdr3_aa
TRBJ1-1 TRBV11-1 ASSGRDWYTEAF
TRBJ1-3 TRBV15 ATSSLGNTIY
TRBJ1-3 TRBV15 ATSTPQGSGNTIY
TRBJ2-6 TRBV6-2/TRBV6-3 ASSYSDRGKGANVLT
TRBJ2-6 TRBV5-1 ASSPGSGANVLT
TRBJ2-7 TRBV7-9 ASSLTIGAYEQY
TRBJ1-1 TRBV27 ASSSPDRGRVNTEAF
TRBJ1-6 TRBV4-2 ASSQVQITNSPLH
TRBJ1-5 TRBV10-1 ASSEQRWKPQH
TRBJ2-2 TRBV2 ASSVAGGHGGELF
TRBJ1-2 TRBV5-1 ASSFDPTEPYGYT